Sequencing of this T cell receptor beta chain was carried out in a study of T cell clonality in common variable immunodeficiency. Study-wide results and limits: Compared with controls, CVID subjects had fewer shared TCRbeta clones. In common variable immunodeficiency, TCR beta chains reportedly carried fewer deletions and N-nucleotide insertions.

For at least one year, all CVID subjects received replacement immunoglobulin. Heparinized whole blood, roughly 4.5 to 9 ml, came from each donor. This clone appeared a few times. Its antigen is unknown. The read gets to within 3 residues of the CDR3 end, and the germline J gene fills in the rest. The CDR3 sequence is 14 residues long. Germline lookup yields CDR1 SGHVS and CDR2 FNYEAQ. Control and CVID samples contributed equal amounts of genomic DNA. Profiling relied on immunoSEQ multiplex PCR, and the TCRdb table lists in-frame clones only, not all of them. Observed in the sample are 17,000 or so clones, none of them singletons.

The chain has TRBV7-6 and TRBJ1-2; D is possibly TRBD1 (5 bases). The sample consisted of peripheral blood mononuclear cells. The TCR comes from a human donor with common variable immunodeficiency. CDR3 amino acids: CASSSGLSMGGYTF. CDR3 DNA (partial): TGTGCCAGCAGCTCGGGACTGAGTATGGGGGGC. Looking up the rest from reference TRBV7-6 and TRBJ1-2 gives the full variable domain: GAGVSQSPRYKVTKRGQDVALRCDPISGHVSLYWYRQALGQGPEFLTYFNYEAQQDKSGLPNDRFSAERPEGSISTLTIQRTEQRDSAMYRCASSSGLSMGGYTFGSGTRLTVV.